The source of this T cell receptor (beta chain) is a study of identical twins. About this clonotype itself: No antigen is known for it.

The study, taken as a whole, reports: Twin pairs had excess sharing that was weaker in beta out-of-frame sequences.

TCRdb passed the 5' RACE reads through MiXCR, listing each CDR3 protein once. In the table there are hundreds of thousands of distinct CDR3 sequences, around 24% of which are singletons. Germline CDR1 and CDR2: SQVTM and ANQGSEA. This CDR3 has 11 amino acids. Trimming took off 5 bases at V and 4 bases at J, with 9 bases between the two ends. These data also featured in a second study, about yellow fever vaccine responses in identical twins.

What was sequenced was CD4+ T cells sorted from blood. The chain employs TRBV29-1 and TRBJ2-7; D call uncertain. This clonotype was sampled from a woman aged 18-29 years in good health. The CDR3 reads CSVRYSYEQYF. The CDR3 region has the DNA TGCAGCGTTCGGTACAGTTACGAGCAGTACTTC.